This T cell receptor beta chain was retrieved from a study of response to subunit inactivated influenza vaccine. The CDR3 sequence is 12 residues long. Trimming took off 2 bases at V and 12 bases at J, with 11 bases between the two ends. Germline lookup yields CDR1 MNHEY and CDR2 SVGEGT. A few counts support this clonotype. Its antigen is still unknown. Each CDR3 protein is one row after TCRdb ran MiXCR on the RT-PCR reads. Found here are 500,000 to 600,000 distinct CDR3 sequences, over 9% of them singletons; the top ten hold more than 9.5%. General study points: The authors suggested that every seasonal influenza vaccination recruits few new T cells.

This same sample was also part of a study on T cells expressing NK-cell markers. From that report: With UMIs, 5'RACE template switching was used to make TCR beta cDNA. Seven of the eight sequenced donors were HCMV-seropositive; one was seronegative.

This sample comprised PBMCs from blood, obtained on the day of vaccination. This rearrangement joins TRBV6-2 or TRBV6-3 to TRBJ2-1, with no clear D. This sequence was found in a man aged 45-60 years who received an inactivated influenza vaccine. For the CDR3, the DNA is TGTGCCAGCAGTTACGGGCCGACGGGGCAGTTCTTC. Residues: CASSYGPTGQFF.